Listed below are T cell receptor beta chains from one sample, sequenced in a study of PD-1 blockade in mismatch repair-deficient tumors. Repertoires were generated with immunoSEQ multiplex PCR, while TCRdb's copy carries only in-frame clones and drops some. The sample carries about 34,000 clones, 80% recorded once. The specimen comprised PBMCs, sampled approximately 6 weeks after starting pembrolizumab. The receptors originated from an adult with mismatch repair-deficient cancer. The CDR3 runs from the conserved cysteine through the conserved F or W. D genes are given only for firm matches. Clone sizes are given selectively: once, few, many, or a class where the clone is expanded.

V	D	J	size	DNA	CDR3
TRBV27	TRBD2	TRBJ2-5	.	TGTGCCAGCAGTTTAGGACTAGCGGGAGCTTCAGAGACCCAGTACTTC	CASSLGLAGASETQYF
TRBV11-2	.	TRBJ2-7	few	TGTGCCAGCAGATCCTTAGGGGTCCACGAGCAGTACTTC	CASRSLGVHEQYF
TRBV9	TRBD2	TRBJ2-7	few	TGTGCCAGCAGCGCGTCGACTAGCGGGGCCTACGAGCAGTACTTC	CASSASTSGAYEQYF
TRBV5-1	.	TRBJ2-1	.	TGCGCCAGCAGCTCCCCAGGCCTAAATGAGCAGTTCTTC	CASSSPGLNEQFF
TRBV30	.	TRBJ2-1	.	TGTGCCTGGAGTGACACCAATGAGCAGTTCTTC	CAWSDTNEQFF
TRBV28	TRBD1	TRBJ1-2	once	TGTGCCAGCCAGGGGGCCGAGGGCTATGGCTACACCTTC	CASQGAEGYGYTF
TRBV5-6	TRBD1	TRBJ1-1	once	TGTGCCAGCAGCCTATTACGGGGGACAGGGAGTAGGAACACTGAAGCTTTCTTT	CASSLLRGTGSRNTEAFF
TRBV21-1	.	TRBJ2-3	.	TGTGCCAGCAGCGCTTCACAGACAGGGGTGTCGTTAGATACGCAGTATTTT	CASSASQTGVSLDTQYF
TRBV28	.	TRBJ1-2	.	TGTGCCAGCAGTTTAGCCGCACAGGGCTATGGCTACACCTTC	CASSLAAQGYGYTF
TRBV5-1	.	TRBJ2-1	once	TGCGCCAGCAGCGCCCGGGATGAGCAGTTCTTC	CASSARDEQFF
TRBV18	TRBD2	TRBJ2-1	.	TGTGCCAGCGCCGTGCGGGAGACCTACAATGAGCAGTTCTTC	CASAVRETYNEQFF
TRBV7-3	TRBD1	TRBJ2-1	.	TGTGCCAGCAGCTACGCCGGGACAGGGGACAATGAGCAGTTCTTC	CASSYAGTGDNEQFF
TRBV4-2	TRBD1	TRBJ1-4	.	TGTGCCAGCAGCGTACCCGGGACAGGGGGCGAAAAACTGTTTTTT	CASSVPGTGGEKLFF
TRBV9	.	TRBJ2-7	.	TGTGCCAGCAGCGGTAGCGACTCCTACGAGCAGTACTTC	CASSGSDSYEQYF
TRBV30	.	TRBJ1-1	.	TGTGCCTGGAGTCTCAGTTTGAACACTGAAGCTTTCTTT	CAWSLSLNTEAFF
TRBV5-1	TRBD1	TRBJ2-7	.	TGCGCCAGCAGCCTGCACAGGGGTGGGTACGAGCAGTACTTC	CASSLHRGGYEQYF
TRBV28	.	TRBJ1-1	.	TGTGCCAGCAGACCCGGGGTCACTAAAGCTTTCTTT	CASRPGVTKAFF
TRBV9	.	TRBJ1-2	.	TGTGCCAGCAGCGTAGACGGACACCCTAACTATGGCTACACCTTC	CASSVDGHPNYGYTF
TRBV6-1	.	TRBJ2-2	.	TGTGCCAGCAGTTCGACACCTGCAACCGGGGAGCTGTTTTTT	CASSSTPATGELFF
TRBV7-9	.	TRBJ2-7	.	TGTGCCAGCAGCGTCCAAATTGTCAGCGAGCAGTACTTC	CASSVQIVSEQYF
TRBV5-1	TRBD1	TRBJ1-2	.	TGCGCCAGCAGCTTGGAGGGGGCCAGGGGCTACACCTTC	CASSLEGARGYTF
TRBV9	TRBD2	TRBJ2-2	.	TGTGCCAGCAGCGTGGGGGGGAGCACCGGGGAGCTGTTTTTT	CASSVGGSTGELFF
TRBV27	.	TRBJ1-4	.	TGTGCCAGCAGTTTCTCTCGACGGAGGAATGAAAAACTGTTTTTT	CASSFSRRRNEKLFF
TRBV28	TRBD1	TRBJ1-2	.	TGTGCCAGCAGCCTATGGACAGGGCCTGGGGGCTACACCTTC	CASSLWTGPGGYTF
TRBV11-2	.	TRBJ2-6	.	TGTGCCAGCAGCTTAGGGGGCCCTGGGGCCAACGTCCTGACTTTC	CASSLGGPGANVLTF
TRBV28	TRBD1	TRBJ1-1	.	TGTGCCAGCAGTCCAGGGGGTCGGCGGACTGAAGCTTTCTTT	CASSPGGRRTEAFF
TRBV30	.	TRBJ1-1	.	TGTGCCTGGAACCTCGGGGGGGACACTGAAGCTTTCTTT	CAWNLGGDTEAFF
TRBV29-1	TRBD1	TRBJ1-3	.	TGCAGCGTGTGGACAGGGGGCAGTGGAAACACCATATATTTT	CSVWTGGSGNTIYF
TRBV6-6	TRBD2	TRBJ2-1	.	TGTGCCAGCAGTTACAGGCTAGCGGGAGTCCATGAGCAGTTCTTC	CASSYRLAGVHEQFF
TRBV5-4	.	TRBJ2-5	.	TGTGCCAGCAGCCCCACTGGGCAGATAGAGACCCAGTACTTC	CASSPTGQIETQYF
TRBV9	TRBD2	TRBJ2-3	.	TGTGCCAGCAGCGTAGACGGACTAGCGGGGTCTGTCACAGATACGCAGTATTTT	CASSVDGLAGSVTDTQYF
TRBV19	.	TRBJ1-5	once	TGTGCCAGTAGTATATGGGACAACAATCAGCCCCAGCATTTT	CASSIWDNNQPQHF
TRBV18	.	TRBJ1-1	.	TGTGCCAGCTCACCAAAACAGAACACTGAAGCTTTCTTT	CASSPKQNTEAFF
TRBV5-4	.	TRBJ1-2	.	TGTGCCAGCAGCTTGGGCGGCAGCACTAACTATGGCTACACCTTC	CASSLGGSTNYGYTF
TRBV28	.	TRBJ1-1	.	TGTGCCAGCAGTCTGCCGGGGGTCACTGAAGCTTTCTTT	CASSLPGVTEAFF
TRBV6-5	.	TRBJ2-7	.	TGTGCCAGCAACTTCGGGGGGCGCCGGAGCTACGAGCAGTACTTC	CASNFGGRRSYEQYF
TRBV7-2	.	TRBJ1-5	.	TGTGCCAGCAGCTTAGTCCATCGAGAGCCCCAGCATTTT	CASSLVHREPQHF
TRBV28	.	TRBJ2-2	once	TGTGCCAGCAGTGCGGGACTCACATACACCGGGGAGCTGTTTTTT	CASSAGLTYTGELFF
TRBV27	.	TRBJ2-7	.	TGTGCCAGCAGCTCCCAGGACAGCTACGAGCAGTACTTC	CASSSQDSYEQYF
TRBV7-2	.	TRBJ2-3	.	TGTGCCAGCAGCTTCGGGGGCACAGATACGCAGTATTTT	CASSFGGTDTQYF
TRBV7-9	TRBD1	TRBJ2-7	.	TGTGCCAGCAGCCCCGGACAGGGGAAGGTCTACGAGCAGTACTTC	CASSPGQGKVYEQYF
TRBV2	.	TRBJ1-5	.	TGTGCCAGCAGTGAGTCCGCCGACTGGCATCATTTT	CASSESADWHHF
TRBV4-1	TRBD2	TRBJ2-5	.	TGCGCCAGCAGCTTCCTCCGGGCTAGCGGTCAAGAGACCCAGTACTTC	CASSFLRASGQETQYF
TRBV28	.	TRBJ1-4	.	TGTGCCAGCAGTTTGCAGGGAGGAGAAAAACTGTTTTTT	CASSLQGGEKLFF
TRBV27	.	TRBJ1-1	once	TGTGCCAGCAGTGGCAGTTTGGTGAACACTGAAGCTTTCTTT	CASSGSLVNTEAFF
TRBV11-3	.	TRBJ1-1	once	TGTGCCAGCAGCGTCGAAGCCGAACTCGGCACTGAAGCTTTCTTT	CASSVEAELGTEAFF
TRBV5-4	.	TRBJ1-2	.	TGTGCCAGCAGCTTGCCAGGGTTGTATGGCTACACCTTC	CASSLPGLYGYTF
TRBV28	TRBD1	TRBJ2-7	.	TGTGCCAGCAGTTCCTCCGGGACAGACTCCTACGAGCAGTACTTC	CASSSSGTDSYEQYF
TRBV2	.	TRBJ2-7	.	TGTGCCAGCAGTGAAAACAGCTACGAGCAGTACTTC	CASSENSYEQYF
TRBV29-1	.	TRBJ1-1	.	TGCAGCGTTGTACGGGGATGGGACACTGAAGCTTTCTTT	CSVVRGWDTEAFF
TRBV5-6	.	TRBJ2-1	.	TGTGCCAGCAGCTTGGGGCGACTATATCTCAATGAGCAGTTCTTC	CASSLGRLYLNEQFF
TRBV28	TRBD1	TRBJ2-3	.	TGTGCCAGCAGCCTCAGGGGGACGGCCAATACGCAGTATTTT	CASSLRGTANTQYF
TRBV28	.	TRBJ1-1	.	TGTGCCAGCAGTGACTTGCTGACCCTAAGTAGCACTGAAGCTTTCTTT	CASSDLLTLSSTEAFF
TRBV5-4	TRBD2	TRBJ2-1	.	TGTGCCAGCAGCCCCGCGGAGCGGGGGAGCTCCTACAATGAGCAGTTCTTC	CASSPAERGSSYNEQFF